These T cell receptor beta chains were read from a single sample in a study of shared clonotypes between healthy human individuals. Sequencing was performed with immunoSEQ multiplex PCR; in TCRdb, only in-frame clones are kept and a portion is missing. The table includes a few million clones, approximately 92% detected once. The sequenced sample was naive CD8+ T cells from PBMCs. These receptors all come from a man aged 18 to 35 in good health. Some clones in this sample may be carry-over from other donors' samples. Each CDR3 is given with its conserved first and last residue. The order of the fields is clone size, V gene, D gene, J gene, CDR3 DNA, CDR3 protein. The D gene is left open where the match is weak. Part of the rows lack a size; the others show once, few, many or a class for expanded clones.

clone_size: .
v_call: TRBV7-3
d_call: .
j_call: TRBJ1-1
cdr3_nt: TGTGCCAGCACCAAGGGCCAAGGAGAAGGGCCGGATGAAGCTTTCTTT
cdr3_aa: CASTKGQGEGPDEAFF

clone_size: .
v_call: TRBV7-4
d_call: .
j_call: TRBJ1-5
cdr3_nt: TGTGCCAGCAGCGAAGCAGATAGCAATCAGCCCCAGCATTTT
cdr3_aa: CASSEADSNQPQHF

clone_size: .
v_call: TRBV27
d_call: .
j_call: TRBJ2-5
cdr3_nt: TGTGCCAGCAGTTTAGCCGAATGGGAGACCCAGTACTTC
cdr3_aa: CASSLAEWETQYF

clone_size: .
v_call: TRBV27
d_call: .
j_call: TRBJ2-7
cdr3_nt: TGTGCCAGCAGTATGCACCAGGGCGCGGGGCCCCTCGAGCAGTACTTC
cdr3_aa: CASSMHQGAGPLEQYF

clone_size: .
v_call: TRBV7-9
d_call: .
j_call: TRBJ2-2
cdr3_nt: TGTGCCAGCAGCTTGTTAGTACAGGGTAGGACCGGGGAGCTGTTTTTT
cdr3_aa: CASSLLVQGRTGELFF

clone_size: .
v_call: TRBV7-9
d_call: .
j_call: TRBJ2-1
cdr3_nt: TGTGCCAGCAGCGCGGGCCTCTGGACCTACAATGAGCAGTTCTTC
cdr3_aa: CASSAGLWTYNEQFF

clone_size: .
v_call: TRBV29-1
d_call: .
j_call: TRBJ1-2
cdr3_nt: TGCAGCGTTGAAGAAGGGAGGGTTGGCTACACCTTC
cdr3_aa: CSVEEGRVGYTF

clone_size: .
v_call: TRBV5-5
d_call: .
j_call: TRBJ2-7
cdr3_nt: TGTGCCAGCAGCTTGGCTGGCGGGAAGGGCTACGAGCAGTACTTC
cdr3_aa: CASSLAGGKGYEQYF

clone_size: .
v_call: TRBV6-1
d_call: .
j_call: TRBJ1-3
cdr3_nt: TGTGCCAGCAGTGAAAGGCAGACCCCTGGAAACACCATATATTTT
cdr3_aa: CASSERQTPGNTIYF

clone_size: .
v_call: TRBV13
d_call: .
j_call: TRBJ2-7
cdr3_nt: TGTGCCAGCAGCTTAGGGGCGAGGGCCTCCTACGAGCAGTACTTC
cdr3_aa: CASSLGARASYEQYF

clone_size: .
v_call: TRBV5-4
d_call: .
j_call: TRBJ2-7
cdr3_nt: TGTGCCAGCAGCTTGGAACTAGGCTCCTACGAGCAGTACTTC
cdr3_aa: CASSLELGSYEQYF

clone_size: .
v_call: TRBV12-5
d_call: TRBD2
j_call: TRBJ2-1
cdr3_nt: TGTGCTAGTGGTGCACACAACTCACTAGCGGACAATGAGCAGTTCTTC
cdr3_aa: CASGAHNSLADNEQFF

clone_size: .
v_call: TRBV7-9
d_call: TRBD2
j_call: TRBJ2-1
cdr3_nt: TGTGCCAGCAGCCCTAACACTAGCGGATCCTACAATGAGCAGTTCTTC
cdr3_aa: CASSPNTSGSYNEQFF

clone_size: .
v_call: TRBV30
d_call: TRBD2
j_call: TRBJ2-7
cdr3_nt: TGTGCCTGGAGCGGAGGACTAGCGGCTACCTACGAGCAGTACTTC
cdr3_aa: CAWSGGLAATYEQYF

clone_size: .
v_call: TRBV7-9
d_call: TRBD2
j_call: TRBJ2-1
cdr3_nt: TGTGCCAGCAGCCCCAAGACTAGCGGGAGTTTGTTCTTC
cdr3_aa: CASSPKTSGSLFF

clone_size: .
v_call: TRBV19
d_call: .
j_call: TRBJ2-1
cdr3_nt: TGTGCCAGTAGTATATTCAGGGAAGCCTACAATGAGCAGTTCTTC
cdr3_aa: CASSIFREAYNEQFF

clone_size: .
v_call: TRBV7-9
d_call: .
j_call: TRBJ2-7
cdr3_nt: TGTGCCAGCAGCTTCCCATATGACGAGCAGTACTTC
cdr3_aa: CASSFPYDEQYF

clone_size: .
v_call: TRBV11-2
d_call: .
j_call: TRBJ1-2
cdr3_nt: TGTGCCAGCAGCTTGGAACACAGGGCGGTCATGTATGGCTACACCTTC
cdr3_aa: CASSLEHRAVMYGYTF

clone_size: .
v_call: TRBV19
d_call: TRBD1
j_call: TRBJ2-7
cdr3_nt: TGTGCCAGTAGTAAACCGGGACAGGGTAGCTACGAGCAGTACTTC
cdr3_aa: CASSKPGQGSYEQYF

clone_size: .
v_call: TRBV28
d_call: .
j_call: TRBJ2-7
cdr3_nt: TGTGCCAGCAGTTCCTTATCTATTTCCTACGAGCAGTACTTC
cdr3_aa: CASSSLSISYEQYF

clone_size: .
v_call: TRBV2
d_call: TRBD1
j_call: TRBJ1-1
cdr3_nt: TGTGCCAGCAGTGATATGGGACAGCATGGTCTAAACACTGAAGCTTTCTTT
cdr3_aa: CASSDMGQHGLNTEAFF

clone_size: .
v_call: TRBV7-9
d_call: TRBD2
j_call: TRBJ2-3
cdr3_nt: TGTGCCAGCAGCACAAGACTAGCGGGAGAAACAGATACGCAGTATTTT
cdr3_aa: CASSTRLAGETDTQYF

clone_size: .
v_call: TRBV19
d_call: TRBD1
j_call: TRBJ1-4
cdr3_nt: TGTGCCAGTGCGGACAGGGGATATGGTGAAAAACTGTTTTTT
cdr3_aa: CASADRGYGEKLFF

clone_size: .
v_call: TRBV5-1
d_call: TRBD2
j_call: TRBJ2-7
cdr3_nt: TGCGCCACCCCGGGGGGGGCCAACTACGAGCAGTACTTC
cdr3_aa: CATPGGANYEQYF

clone_size: .
v_call: TRBV19
d_call: TRBD1
j_call: TRBJ1-1
cdr3_nt: TGTGCCAGTAAGAACAGGGGGCCGAACACTGAAGCTTTCTTT
cdr3_aa: CASKNRGPNTEAFF

clone_size: .
v_call: TRBV7-3
d_call: .
j_call: TRBJ1-1
cdr3_nt: TGTGCCAGCAGCCTTCGGGGGGCTAACACCATGAACACTGAAGCTTTCTTT
cdr3_aa: CASSLRGANTMNTEAFF

clone_size: once
v_call: TRBV28
d_call: .
j_call: TRBJ2-2
cdr3_nt: TGTGCCAGCATTGGGGCCTCGGACGGGGAGCTGTTTTTT
cdr3_aa: CASIGASDGELFF

clone_size: .
v_call: TRBV7-9
d_call: .
j_call: TRBJ2-7
cdr3_nt: TGTGCCAGCAGCTTAGTCTTCTACGAGCAGTACTTC
cdr3_aa: CASSLVFYEQYF

clone_size: .
v_call: TRBV11-2
d_call: .
j_call: TRBJ1-1
cdr3_nt: TGTGCCAGCAGCTTCCTACAGGGAGCTTTCTTT
cdr3_aa: CASSFLQGAFF

clone_size: .
v_call: TRBV28
d_call: .
j_call: TRBJ2-3
cdr3_nt: TGTGCCAGCAGTTTAATAGGAGGTCGCACAGATACGCAGTATTTT
cdr3_aa: CASSLIGGRTDTQYF

clone_size: .
v_call: TRBV28
d_call: TRBD2
j_call: TRBJ2-1
cdr3_nt: TGTGCCAGCAGTTTATCTCCCGGGACTAGCCGCAATGAGCAGTTCTTC
cdr3_aa: CASSLSPGTSRNEQFF

clone_size: .
v_call: TRBV7-9
d_call: .
j_call: TRBJ1-4
cdr3_nt: TGTGCCAGCAGCGCGAGCACAGGGAAAACTAATGAAAAACTGTTTTTT
cdr3_aa: CASSASTGKTNEKLFF

clone_size: once
v_call: TRBV27
d_call: TRBD2
j_call: TRBJ2-7
cdr3_nt: TGTGCCAGCAGTTCACGGCGGACTAGCGGGCCTACCTACGAGCAGTACTTC
cdr3_aa: CASSSRRTSGPTYEQYF

clone_size: .
v_call: TRBV7-9
d_call: .
j_call: TRBJ1-1
cdr3_nt: TGTGCCAGCAGCTTAGACAGGGCCCGGAACACTGAAGCTTTCTTT
cdr3_aa: CASSLDRARNTEAFF

clone_size: .
v_call: TRBV27
d_call: TRBD1
j_call: TRBJ2-5
cdr3_nt: TGTGCCAGCGGTCGGTCCTTTCTCACAGGGGGCTGGGAGACCCAGTACTTC
cdr3_aa: CASGRSFLTGGWETQYF

clone_size: .
v_call: TRBV7-6
d_call: TRBD1
j_call: TRBJ2-7
cdr3_nt: TGTGCCAGTTCGGACAGGGGGACCTACGAGCAGTACTTC
cdr3_aa: CASSDRGTYEQYF

clone_size: .
v_call: TRBV11-2
d_call: .
j_call: TRBJ1-2
cdr3_nt: TGTGCCAGCAGCCCCACTTTGAGGTACTATGGCTACACCTTC
cdr3_aa: CASSPTLRYYGYTF